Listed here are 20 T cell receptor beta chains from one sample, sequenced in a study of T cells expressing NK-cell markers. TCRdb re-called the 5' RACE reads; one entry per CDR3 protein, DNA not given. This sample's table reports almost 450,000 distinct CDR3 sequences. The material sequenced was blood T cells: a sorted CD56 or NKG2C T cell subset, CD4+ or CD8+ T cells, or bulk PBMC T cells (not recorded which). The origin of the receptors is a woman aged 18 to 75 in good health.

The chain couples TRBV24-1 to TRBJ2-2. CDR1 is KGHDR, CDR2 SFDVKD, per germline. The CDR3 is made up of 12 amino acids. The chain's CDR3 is CATTENTGELFF.

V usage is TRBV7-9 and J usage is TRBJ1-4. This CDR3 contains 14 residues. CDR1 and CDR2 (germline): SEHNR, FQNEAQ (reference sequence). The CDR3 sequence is CASSSPPYGEKLFF.

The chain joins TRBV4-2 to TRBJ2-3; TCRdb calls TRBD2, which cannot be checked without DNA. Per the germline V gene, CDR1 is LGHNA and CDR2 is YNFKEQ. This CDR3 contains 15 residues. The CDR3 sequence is CASTPVSGIPDTQYF.

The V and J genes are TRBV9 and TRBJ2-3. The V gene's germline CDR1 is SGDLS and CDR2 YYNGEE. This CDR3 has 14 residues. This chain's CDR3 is CASSVLAVVGTQYF.

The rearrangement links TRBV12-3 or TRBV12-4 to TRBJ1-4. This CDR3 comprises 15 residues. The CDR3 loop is CASSFLRGTNEKLFF.

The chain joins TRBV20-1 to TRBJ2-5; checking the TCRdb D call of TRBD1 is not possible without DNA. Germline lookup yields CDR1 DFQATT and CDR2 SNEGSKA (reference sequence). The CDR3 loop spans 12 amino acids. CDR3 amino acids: CSAGTGSETQYF.

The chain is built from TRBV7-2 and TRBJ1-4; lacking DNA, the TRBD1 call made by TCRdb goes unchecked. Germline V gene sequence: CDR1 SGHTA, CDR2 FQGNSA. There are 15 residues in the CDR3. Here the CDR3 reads CASSPDRGRPEKLFF.

CDR3: CSVSGGLAGERNEQFF. This rearrangement joins TRBV29-1 to TRBJ2-1; the D gene TCRdb calls, TRBD2, cannot be checked with no DNA. Germline V gene lookup returns CDR1 SQVTM and CDR2 ANQGSEA. The CDR3 loop spans 16 amino acids.

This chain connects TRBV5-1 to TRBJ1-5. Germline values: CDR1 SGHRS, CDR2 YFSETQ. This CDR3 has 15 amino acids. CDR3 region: CASSFGQDGNQPQHF.

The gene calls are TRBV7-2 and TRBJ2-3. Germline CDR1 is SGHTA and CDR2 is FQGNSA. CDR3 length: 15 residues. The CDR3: CASKVSSLGTDTQYF.

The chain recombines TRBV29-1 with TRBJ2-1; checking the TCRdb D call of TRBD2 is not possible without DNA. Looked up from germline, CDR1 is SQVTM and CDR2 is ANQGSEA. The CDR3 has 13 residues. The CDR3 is CSVSLGTYNEQFF.

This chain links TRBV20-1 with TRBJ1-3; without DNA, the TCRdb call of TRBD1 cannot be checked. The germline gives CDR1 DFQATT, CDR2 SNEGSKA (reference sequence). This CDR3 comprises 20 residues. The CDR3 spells CSARVPSSGAGGMSGNTIYF.

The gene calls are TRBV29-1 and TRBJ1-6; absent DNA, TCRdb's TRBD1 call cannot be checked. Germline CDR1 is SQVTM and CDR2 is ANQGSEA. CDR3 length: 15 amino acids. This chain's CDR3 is CSVREVAGDNSPLHF. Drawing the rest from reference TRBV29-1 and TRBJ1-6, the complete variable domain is SAVISQKPSRDICQRGTSLTIQCQVDSQVTMMFWYRQQPGQSLTLIATANQGSEATYESGFVIDKFPISRPNLTFSTLTVSNMSPEDSSIYLCSVREVAGDNSPLHFGNGTRLTVT.

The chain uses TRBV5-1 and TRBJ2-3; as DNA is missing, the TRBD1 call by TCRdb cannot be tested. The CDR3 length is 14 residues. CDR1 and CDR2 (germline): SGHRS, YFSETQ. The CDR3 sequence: CASRSTPGADTQYF.

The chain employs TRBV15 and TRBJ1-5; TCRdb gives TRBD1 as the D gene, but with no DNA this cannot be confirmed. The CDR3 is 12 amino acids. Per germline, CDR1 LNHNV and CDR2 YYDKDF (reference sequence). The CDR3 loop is CATSGGGQPQHF.

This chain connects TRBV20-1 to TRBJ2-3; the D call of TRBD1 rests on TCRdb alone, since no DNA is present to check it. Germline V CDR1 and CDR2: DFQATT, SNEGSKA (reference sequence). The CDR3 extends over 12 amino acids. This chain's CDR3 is CKGGASTDTQYF.

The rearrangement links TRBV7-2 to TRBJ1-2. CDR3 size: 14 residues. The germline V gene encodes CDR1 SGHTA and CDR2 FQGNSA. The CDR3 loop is CASSLVGQDYGYTF.

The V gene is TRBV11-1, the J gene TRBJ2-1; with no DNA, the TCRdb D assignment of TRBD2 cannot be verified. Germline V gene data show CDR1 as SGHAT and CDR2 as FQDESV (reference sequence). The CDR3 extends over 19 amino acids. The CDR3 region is CASSLIAGVGVSSYNEQFF.

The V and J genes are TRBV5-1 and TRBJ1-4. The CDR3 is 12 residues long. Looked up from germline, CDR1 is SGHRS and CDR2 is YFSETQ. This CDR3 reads CASRQDDEKLFF.

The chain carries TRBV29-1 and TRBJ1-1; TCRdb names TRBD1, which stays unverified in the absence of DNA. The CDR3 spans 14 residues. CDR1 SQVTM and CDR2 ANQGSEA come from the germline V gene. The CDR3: CSVSHAPGNTEAFF.